This T cell receptor beta chain derives from a study of OX40 agonist ivuxolimab in advanced cancers. Across the study: From about 23 to 85 years was the age range, with a mean of approximately 58 years, and approximately 84% were male. Study findings and constraints: Dosing at 0.1 to 3.0 mg/kg was accompanied by clonal expansion of CD4+ and CD8+ blood T cells by week 6.

CDR3 length: 13 residues. The V end lost 0 bases, the J end lost 4 bases, and 9 bases lay between the germline ends. Germline lookup yields CDR1 GTSNPN and CDR2 SVGIG (reference sequence). This clone was picked up one time. Its specificity is unknown. Sequencing used immunoSEQ multiplex PCR; TCRdb keeps in-frame clones, though not all of them. Of about 70,000 clones listed, around 94% are singletons. Patients were ineligible given autoimmune disease history or systemic immunosuppression. Blood got drawn at baseline, again on cycle 4 day 1, and then on cycle 7 day 1. The receptor was derived from an adult with an advanced solid tumor such as melanoma, head and neck, liver or kidney cancer. The sequences come from CD4+ or CD8+ T cells sorted from blood, collected in a trial of the OX40 agonist ivuxolimab. The chain joins TRBV30 to TRBJ1-2; maybe TRBD1 (5 bases). Written as DNA, the CDR3 is TGTGCCTGGAGTGTGGGGGGAAGCTATGGCTACACCTTC. Translating it yields CAWSVGGSYGYTF. The whole variable domain, remainder taken from reference TRBV30 and TRBJ1-2, is SQTIHQWPATLVQPVGSPLSLECTVEGTSNPNLYWYRQAAGRGLQLLFYSVGIGQISSEVPQNLSASRPQDRQFILSSKKLLLSDSGFYLCAWSVGGSYGYTFGSGTRLTVV.